This T cell receptor beta chain was obtained from a study of blood T cell repertoires in COVID-19. Study at large: The United States, Italy and Spain provided the acute and convalescent COVID-19 samples.

Germline V gene lookup returns CDR1 SQVTM and CDR2 ANQGSEA. With V trimmed by 5 bases and J by 6 bases, 10 bases remained unmatched. The CDR3 is 14 residues long. In the authors' methods: Using reference gene primer amplification, nucleated cell counts were estimated. Generated by immunoSEQ multiplex PCR, the TCRdb table keeps only in-frame clones and is missing some. That table furnishes V, J and clone size, whereas the DNA furnished D and trimming. Of about 110,000 clones in the sample, 84% were seen once. What was sequenced was peripheral blood. The receptor comes from a woman in her forties or fifties with acute or convalescent COVID-19. This rearrangement joins TRBV29-1 to TRBJ1-2; 9 positions match TRBD1. CDR3 residues: CSVTTGGAVNGYTF. CDR3 nucleotide sequence: TGCAGCGTTACTACAGGGGGCGCAGTGAATGGCTACACCTTC.